These 18 T cell receptor beta chains were sequenced from one sample in a study of CD4 T cells in relation to SARS-CoV-2 and coronaviruses. Their antigen targets remain unknown. TCRdb's table, derived via immunoSEQ multiplex PCR, lists solely in-frame clones and lacks some. The sample contains 38,000 or so clones, around 77% of which appear only once. Sample: memory CD4+ T cells from PBMCs, cultured in vitro. The receptors here all came from an adult with COVID-19.

The chain uses TRBV28 and TRBJ2-3, with D possibly being TRBD1 (6 bases). This CDR3 is 15 amino acids long. V was shortened by 2 bases and J by 6 bases, with 15 bases between the two germline ends. Germline V lookup: CDR1 MDHEN, CDR2 SYDVKM. The CDR3 DNA is TGTGCCAGCAGTTTAAACCCCCCCGGACAGGATACGCAGTATTTT. This translates into CASSLNPPGQDTQYF.

V is TRBV6-6 and J is TRBJ2-2; 9 bases agree with TRBD2. From germline, CDR1 is MNHNY and CDR2 SVGAGI (reference sequence). Trimming cost V 8 bases and J 2 bases; bases outside gene matches: 6. This CDR3 is built from 15 residues. CDR3 region: CASRTAGGNTGELFF. CDR3 coding DNA: TGTGCCAGCCGTACAGCGGGAGGAAACACCGGGGAGCTGTTTTTT.

The rearrangement joins TRBV19 to TRBJ2-6, with D hard to call. V shed 5 bases and J shed 4 bases, with 6 bases lying between them. This CDR3 is 13 amino acids long. Germline CDR1 LNHDA, CDR2 SQIVND (reference sequence). The CDR3 loop reads CASSVSGANVLTF. CDR3 DNA sequence: TGTGCCAGTAGTGTTTCCGGGGCCAACGTCCTGACTTTC.

V is TRBV24-1 and J is TRBJ2-7; D might be TRBD2 (6 bases). V was trimmed by 2 bases and J by 0 bases, leaving 10 bases between them. Germline assignment: CDR1 KGHDR and CDR2 SFDVKD. This CDR3 has 15 amino acids. The CDR3 reads CATSDSGGISYEQYF. In DNA, the CDR3 is TGTGCCACCAGTGATTCCGGCGGGATCTCCTACGAGCAGTACTTC.

This clone was counted only a few times. The rearrangement links TRBV2 to TRBJ1-5, with D possibly being TRBD1 (5 bases). V dropped 1 base and J dropped 6 bases, with 16 bases sitting between them. Germline CDR1 reads SNHLY; CDR2 reads FYNNEI. The CDR3 loop spans 16 amino acids. The DNA of the CDR3 is TGTGCCAGCAGTGAAGGCCCCGGAAGGGGTGCTCAGCCCCAGCATTTT. Protein sequence: CASSEGPGRGAQPQHF. The full variable domain, completed using reference TRBV2 and TRBJ1-5, is EPEVTQTPSHQVTQMGQEVILRCVPISNHLYFYWYRQILGQKVEFLVSFYNNEISEKSEIFDDQFSVERPDGSNFTLKIRSTKLEDSAMYFCASSEGPGRGAQPQHFGDGTRLSIL.

J is TRBJ2-2 and V is TRBV3-1 (or the pseudogene TRBV3-2); perhaps D is TRBD1 or TRBD2 (5 bases each). The CDR3 covers 14 residues. V was cut by 8 bases and J by 4 bases, with 14 bases left in between. Germline-derived CDR1 and CDR2 are LGHDT and YNNKEL (reference sequence). CDR3 protein: CASAKRGVTGELFF. CDR3 DNA sequence: TGTGCCAGCGCGAAAAGAGGGGTCACCGGGGAGCTGTTTTTT.

V gene TRBV6-2 or TRBV6-3 combines with J gene TRBJ1-5; unclear D gene. The ends were cut back, 2 bases at V and 3 bases at J, with 11 bases in the middle. There are 15 residues in the CDR3. The germline gives CDR1 MNHEY, CDR2 SVGEGT. CDR3 sequence reads: CASSYTLENNQPQHF. CDR3 in DNA: TGTGCCAGCAGTTACACTCTTGAGAACAATCAGCCCCAGCATTTT.

J is TRBJ2-3 and V is TRBV20-1; D uncertain. The germline V gene encodes CDR1 DFQATT and CDR2 SNEGSKA (reference sequence). This CDR3 is built from 11 residues. Trimming took off 3 bases at V and 8 bases at J, with 9 bases between the two ends. CDR3 residues: CSASPMATQYF. DNA of the CDR3: TGCAGTGCTAGTCCCATGGCTACGCAGTATTTT.

This clone was detected only once. The chain joins TRBV3-1 (or the pseudogene TRBV3-2) to TRBJ2-1, with 8 bases matching TRBD2. Germline CDR1 and CDR2: LGHDT and YNNKEL (reference sequence). The CDR3 has 17 amino acids. Trimming removed 0 bases from V and 7 bases from J; junction bases left unmatched: 11. CDR3 DNA: TGTGCCAGCAGCCAAGAGTCCAGCGGGAGCCGAGTGAATGAGCAGTTCTTC. Translating gives CASSQESSGSRVNEQFF.

The CDR3 spells CASKSEVYRQPQHF. CDR3 nucleotide sequence: TGTGCCAGTAAATCTGAAGTTTATCGTCAGCCCCAGCATTTT. The V gene is TRBV19, the J gene TRBJ1-5, with D unresolved. Germline CDR1 reads LNHDA; CDR2 reads SQIVND (reference sequence). V lost 7 bases, J lost 6 bases, and 16 bases lay in between. CDR3 length: 14 residues.

This rearrangement joins TRBV29-1 to TRBJ1-4; 7 bases align to TRBD1. Trimming at V came to 7 bases and at J to 6 bases, leaving 5 bases not matched to a gene. Germline V gene sequence: CDR1 SQVTM, CDR2 ANQGSEA. The CDR3 contains 12 residues. DNA of the CDR3: TGCAGCGCCCGGGACAGTGATGAAAAACTGTTTTTT. Amino acids: CSARDSDEKLFF.

The chain carries TRBV30 and TRBJ1-2; TRBD1 matches at 7 bases. Germline CDR1 reads GTSNPN; CDR2 reads SVGIG (reference sequence). The CDR3 length is 14 residues. With 3 bases clipped from V and 8 bases from J, the junction kept 12 bases outside the gene matches. CDR3 loop: CAWRSKQGLWGYTF. In DNA, the CDR3 is TGTGCCTGGAGATCAAAACAGGGGCTGTGGGGCTACACCTTC.

The chain combines TRBV19 with TRBJ2-2; the match to TRBD1 covers 7 bases. This CDR3 has 15 amino acids. The ends lost 6 bases at V and 7 bases at J; junction bases unmatched: 11. The germline gives CDR1 LNHDA, CDR2 SQIVND (reference sequence). The CDR3 here is CASRTGTVYSGELFF. CDR3 in DNA: TGTGCCAGTAGGACCGGGACAGTTTATAGCGGGGAGCTGTTTTTT.

This clone was recorded a few times. V gene TRBV12-3 or TRBV12-4 combines with J gene TRBJ2-1, with D maybe TRBD2 (5 bases). The V end lost 7 bases, the J end lost 9 bases, and 13 bases lay between the germline ends. This CDR3 region has 12 residues. The CDR3 protein is CASTRNRGEQFF. In DNA form, the CDR3 reads TGTGCCAGCACCCGGAATCGGGGTGAGCAGTTCTTC.

The chain combines TRBV4-3 with TRBJ2-5; D is possibly TRBD2 (6 bases). Germline V gives CDR1 LGHNA, CDR2 YSLEER. V was pared by 1 base and J by 2 bases, with 17 bases between. CDR3 size: 17 residues. CDR3 nucleotides: TGCGCCAGCAGCCAAGGCTTCCCTCGGCGGGAACAAGAGACCCAGTACTTC. It is translated as CASSQGFPRREQETQYF.

The sample holds one count of this clone. The V gene is TRBV30, the J gene TRBJ2-1, with D possibly being TRBD1 or TRBD2 (5 bases each). CDR3 size: 17 residues. V lost 0 bases and J 1 base, leaving 16 bases between the germline ends. CDR1 is GTSNPN and CDR2 is SVGIG in the germline V gene (reference sequence). CDR3 in amino acids: CAWSVLRGVPSYNEQFF. CDR3 in DNA: TGTGCCTGGAGTGTACTTCGAGGGGTGCCTTCCTACAATGAGCAGTTCTTC.

This clone was detected only a few times. This chain joins TRBV28 and TRBJ1-5; weak D call: TRBD1 (6 bases). This CDR3 region has 16 residues. The germline gives CDR1 MDHEN, CDR2 SYDVKM. Trimming removed 2 bases from V and 1 base from J, with 12 bases in between. The CDR3 sequence is CASSLTGAPSNQPQHF. DNA of the CDR3: TGTGCCAGCAGTTTAACGGGGGCGCCGAGCAATCAGCCCCAGCATTTT.

V gene TRBV18 combines with J gene TRBJ2-5; 7 bases fit TRBD2. This CDR3 spans 16 amino acids. Germline CDR1 reads KGHSH; CDR2 reads LQKENI. The J segment lost 1 base and the V segment lost 3 bases, leaving 8 bases of the junction unmatched. CDR3 coding DNA: TGTGCCAGCTCACCTGCCGGGACTACAAGCCAAGAGACCCAGTACTTC. This translates into CASSPAGTTSQETQYF.